Below, 5 T cell receptor beta chains from the same sample are listed, as sequenced in a study of graft-versus-host responses after intestinal transplantation (dated by TCRdb to about 2021). Libraries were made using the immunoSEQ multiplex PCR assay. TCRdb took this table from immuneACCESS and kept in-frame rearrangements with V and J called. Such tables lack part of the clones; where checked against another copy, unresolved V genes explain under half of the gap, and the rest is unexplained. Present in this sample are about 9,600 clones, 25% to 30% of which were seen just once. 6.2% of the sample rests with the top ten. What the time point label conveys for this sample: cells obtained before transplantation from donor or recipient. In mixed lymphocyte reactions, some 200,000 CFSE-labeled pre-transplant responders were plated with some 200,000 irradiated violet-dye-labeled stimulators and cultured for 5 to 6 days.

Source: alloreactive CD8+ T cells from a mixed lymphocyte reaction culture, taken before intestinal transplant. The label giving this sample's cell subset or site can be read as: CFSE-low proliferating T cells sorted from roughly six-day pre-transplant mixed lymphocyte reaction (GvH or HvG direction). All receptors come from a human patient who received an intestinal transplant.

J is TRBJ1-1 and V is TRBV7-9; TRBD1 might be the D (5 bases). The CDR3 spans 13 residues. Trimming cost V 5 bases and J 5 bases, with 12 bases left between them. Germline CDR1 reads SEHNR; CDR2 reads FQNEAQ (reference sequence). The CDR3 DNA reads as TGTGCCAGCAGCCCTTTTGGGGGGACTGAAGCTTTCTTT. Amino acid sequence: CASSPFGGTEAFF.

V and J are TRBV7-9 and TRBJ1-3; D is undetermined. Germline CDR1 is SEHNR and CDR2 is FQNEAQ (reference sequence). This CDR3 region has 17 residues. V was shortened by 5 bases and J by 2 bases, with 19 bases between the two germline ends. CDR3 coding DNA: TGTGCCAGCAGCCCGGGAGTGGCAGGCCTTCCTGGAAACACCATATATTTT. Protein product: CASSPGVAGLPGNTIYF.

The chain employs TRBV2 and TRBJ2-1; 14 bases are shared with TRBD2. CDR1 SNHLY and CDR2 FYNNEI come from the germline V gene. Trimming at V came to 4 bases and at J to 10 bases, leaving 6 bases not matched to a gene. The CDR3 is 15 residues long. This CDR3 is CASSGGTSGGHEQFF. For the CDR3, the DNA is TGTGCCAGCAGTGGTGGGACTAGCGGGGGACACGAGCAGTTCTTC.

The chain couples TRBV18 to TRBJ1-5, with D possibly being TRBD1 (6 bases). V was shortened by 1 base and J by 4 bases, with 11 bases between the two germline ends. The CDR3 is made up of 15 amino acids. Per germline, CDR1 KGHSH and CDR2 LQKENI. The CDR3 reads CASSPQGVGNQPQHF. The CDR3, as DNA: TGTGCCAGCTCACCACAGGGGGTAGGAAATCAGCCCCAGCATTTT.

This clone was detected once. V is TRBV7-9 and J is TRBJ2-7, with D perhaps TRBD2 (5 bases). Trimming removed 3 bases at V and 2 bases at J, with 17 bases between. The germline CDR1 and CDR2 sequences are SEHNR and FQNEAQ (reference sequence). This CDR3 comprises 16 residues. The CDR3 DNA reads TGTGCCAGCAGCTTGGCCACCCCGGGGTGGGCCTACGAGCAGTACTTC. Residues: CASSLATPGWAYEQYF.